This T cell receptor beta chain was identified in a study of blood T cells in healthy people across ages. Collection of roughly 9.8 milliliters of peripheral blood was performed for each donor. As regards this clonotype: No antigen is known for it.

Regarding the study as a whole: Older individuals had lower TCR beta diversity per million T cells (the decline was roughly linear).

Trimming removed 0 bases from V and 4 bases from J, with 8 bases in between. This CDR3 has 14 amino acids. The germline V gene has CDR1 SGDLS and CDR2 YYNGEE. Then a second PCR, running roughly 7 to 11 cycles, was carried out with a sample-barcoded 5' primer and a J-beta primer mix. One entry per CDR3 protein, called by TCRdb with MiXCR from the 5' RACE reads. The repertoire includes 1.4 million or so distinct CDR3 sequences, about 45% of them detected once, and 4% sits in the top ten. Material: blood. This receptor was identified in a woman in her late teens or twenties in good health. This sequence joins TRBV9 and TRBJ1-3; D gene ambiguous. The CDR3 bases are TGTGCCAGCAGCGTAGACCCGGTCGGAAACACCATATATTTT. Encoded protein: CASSVDPVGNTIYF.